The subject of this entry is one T cell receptor (beta chain). Its antigen is not yet known. CDR1 MDHEN and CDR2 SYDVKM are derived from the germline V gene. For this chain, trimming is 8 bases at the V end and 3 bases at the J end, and the number of junction bases without a gene match is 3. Its CDR3 holds 14 amino acids, cysteine through phenylalanine. Only the CDR3 DNA is retained, 42 bases long and in frame from the first base. The data derive from a study of cytomegalovirus exposure and HLA in healthy donors (dated by TCRdb to 2016 to 2017). Describing the broader study: An earlier analysis of roughly 570 of the donors reported over 250 Gb of sequence data and 117 million unique TCR beta sequences obtained from about 170 million T cells. An early release covering over 500 HLA-typed donors comprised around 300 gigabases of sequencing data and around 86 million unique TCR sequences. The genetic ancestry cluster associated with self-reported Caucasian donors included around 76% of the roughly 400 genotyped donors. The study aimed to test whether cataloging public T cell receptors could reveal signatures of past pathogen exposure. The study used immunosequencing to profile the T cell repertoires of several hundred subjects and linked those repertoires to cytomegalovirus serostatus. A separate validation cohort of 100 to 150 different subjects was used in addition to the approximately 700-subject first cohort. High-throughput TCR immunosequencing, statistical association of individual TCRs with disease status, and machine learning were combined to predict cytomegalovirus infection status. A later analysis re-examined previously published TCR beta repertoires from 600 to 700 donors and added high-resolution HLA genotyping to investigate patterns of TCR occurrence. The later analysis used no new phenotypic data to find candidate immune exposures, relying instead on TCR beta sequences and their occurrence across donors. In an earlier analysis of roughly 540 of the donors, high-throughput TCR beta sequencing was used to judge whether each TCR beta V gene segment behaved as functional or pseudogenic. Alongside the repertoire data, information on donor age, sex, ethnicity and CMV serostatus was compiled. In a later genetic analysis, genome-wide SNP genotypes for 398 of the 666 donors were used, and that subset was treated as a discovery cohort. All discovery cohort repertoires had been generated on a single sequencing platform. HLA typing included class I and class II loci at four-digit resolution. Typing coverage differed by locus: A, B, C, DRB1 and DQB1 were typed in about 620-630 donors, DQA1 in 522, DPA1 in around 580, and DPB1 in just under 480. Roughly 5 DR-DQ haplotypes were treated as single units for association and clustering because of strong linkage in the cohort. Across roughly 420 genotyped donors of the cohort, an average of approximately 240,000 unique TCR beta nucleotide sequences per donor were sequenced, and roughly 20% of those sequences were non-productive.

Libraries were prepared through the immunoSEQ multiplex PCR assay. The multiplex PCR relied on a mix of 60 forward primers for TCR Vbeta segments and 13 reverse primers for TCR Jbeta segments. The CDR3 region of rearranged TCR beta genes was amplified from genomic DNA by a multiplex PCR assay. The Illumina HiSeq System was used to sequence the amplified TCR beta libraries as 87-base-pair reads. The published analysis was carried out like this. In a later analysis, 80 million or so unique TCR beta chains were counted across the approximately 640 repertoires, and approximately 9.9 million of these chains were shared by at least two donors. To remove PCR and sequencing errors, raw reads were error-corrected and collapsed into unique sequences using a nearest-neighbor algorithm that merged closely related sequences. Alignment of CDR3 sequences to IMGT reference sequences was used to assign V, D and J gene segments. For a sequence to be retained, a match of at least six nucleotides to both a V gene segment and a J gene segment was required. Rearrangements were called productive when the CDR3 lacked stop codons and stayed in frame with V and J; all others were non-productive. Following IMGT convention, CDR3 was defined as the stretch from the second conserved V-encoded cysteine to the conserved J-encoded phenylalanine. In an earlier analysis of more than 550 of the donors, sequences lacking an unambiguous match to a single V gene segment were excluded. In an earlier analysis of about 590 of the donors, a V segment was called functional when productive rearrangements were above 56.7%, and segregating when the standard deviation between donors exceeded 5%. To diagnose cytomegalovirus status from the catalog of TCR beta chain sequences, a statistical classification framework was built. In a later analysis, TCR nucleotide sequences were compared against IMGT/GENE-DB human TR gene sequences so that V and J genes could be assigned. In a later analysis, CDR3 sequences and most-parsimonious VDJ recombination scenarios were assigned using the TCRdist pipeline. In a later analysis, each TCR beta chain was defined by its CDR3 amino acid sequence together with its V-gene family, and reads lacking a unique V-gene family were excluded. To address suspected cross-contamination and a sequencing artifact, a later analysis removed several hundred highly shared, low-generation-probability nucleotide sequences. A later analysis calculated a clonal expansion index for each public chain from normalized within-repertoire ranks of inferred template counts. In a later analysis, generation probabilities were computed using a VDJ recombination model fitted to out-of-frame rearrangements, and the results were checked against IGoR. In a later analysis, hypergeometric tests were used to score TCR-TCR, TCR-HLA and TCR-CMV co-occurrence, with a repertoire-size bias correction applied to TCR pairs. In a later analysis, false discovery rates were estimated by permuting HLA or CMV assignments 20 times. In a later analysis, co-occurring TCRs were grouped with DBSCAN, and TCRdist sequence similarity was added when clustering was performed within HLA-allele-positive subsets. Repertoires with fewer than 30,000 or more than 120,000 public chains were left out of co-occurrence clustering, as were roughly five repertoires with anomalous nucleotide sharing. TCRdb retrieved this table from immuneACCESS and kept in-frame rearrangements only. Not all clones are present; in checked studies, unresolved V genes account for under half, and no reason is known for the remainder. That table supplies the V and J calls and clone size; D and trimming were determined from the DNA. This sample's table has entries for over 100,000 clones. Jointly, the top ten make up 1.5% to 2% of the sample.

The cohort was made up of around 720 healthy bone marrow donors. At the time of sampling, every cohort member was nominally healthy, though immune exposures that went unrecorded were likely present. The donor tested CMV seronegative and was one of the 352 seronegative cohort members. Each donor provided a peripheral blood sample, and peripheral blood mononuclear cells were used for TCR beta sequencing. Genomic DNA was extracted from the blood cell samples with the Qiagen DNeasy Blood Extraction Kit. The full study reports these points: Linkage disequilibrium might explain the correlated functional status among segregating V segments, but an unknown experimental factor could not be excluded. Most TCR sequences were observed very rarely across donors, whereas some public TCRs were present in many individuals. A later analysis found that HLA-associated TCR beta chains were more clonally expanded and had lower generation probabilities than equally common non-associated chains. Several of the top co-occurrence clusters appeared to be linked to parvovirus B19, influenza, CMV and Epstein-Barr virus, according to a later analysis. The presence/absence analyses assumed that sequencing depth was roughly uniform across donors, and that assumption may not be true. Because counts were too low, about 18 rarely observed V segments, including chromosome 9 orphons, were excluded from the earlier analysis of under 650 of the donors. In a later genetic analysis, fewer N-insertions in productive TCRs were reported among donors in an Asian-associated ancestry cluster than the approximately 630-donor mean. Some IMGT-functional V segments, including TRBV6-2 and TRBV6-3, could not be distinguished by the 87-base-pair reads and were therefore excluded. A cluster of highly shared sequence variants was judged likely to represent a technical artifact of the sequencing pipeline. In a later analysis, 16,951 TCR beta sequences were associated with specific HLA alleles at a false discovery rate of 0.05. An earlier analysis of approximately 530 of the donors showed that most TCR beta V segments appeared in productive rearrangements either about 87% or about 30% of the time, which broadly matched IMGT annotations. In this cohort, only TCR beta chains were sequenced, and detectable features were limited by the absence of alpha or paired-chain data. In the study, about 150 TCR beta chains were listed as associated with cytomegalovirus. According to a later analysis, most CMV-associated TCR beta chains appeared to be HLA-restricted, and the HLA associations seemed to be driven largely by CMV exposure. In a later analysis, the rate of TCR association differed among HLA loci, with DRB1 alleles having the most associated TCRs and HLA-C alleles having the fewest. A further reported finding was that TCR beta sequences accurately predicted the HLA-A and HLA-B alleles for most subjects in the first cohort. A few of the identified cytomegalovirus-associated TCR beta chains were confirmed in vitro to be specific for cytomegalovirus antigens. Because some donors lacked HLA typing at each locus, the association tests relied only on the typed subset. An association between a missense DCLRE1C variant and V-gene and J-gene trimming of TCR beta chains was found in a later genetic analysis and replicated in an independent cohort. When HLA alleles, especially DR and DQ, strongly co-occurred, TCR associations were difficult to assign to individual alleles. CMV serostatus was the only immune exposure information available for the cohort. In both the original and validation cohorts, the classifier was reported to diagnose cytomegalovirus status with high specificity and sensitivity. The authors suggested that the approach could potentially be generalized to other disease states and immunological phenotypes.

Recombination joined TRBV28 with TRBJ1-4; TRBD1 matches 10 bases in the middle. The clonotype comes from a man aged 18 to 29 in good health and CMV-seronegative. Source material: PBMCs. The base sequence is TGTGCCAGCCGACAGGGGGCTGCTAATGAAAAACTGTTTTTT. Its amino acids are CASRQGAANEKLFF.